This T cell receptor (beta chain) originates from a study of T cells in Graves' hyperthyroidism and ophthalmopathy. Source material for PBMCs was more than 7.5 ml fresh peripheral blood. The germline V gene encodes CDR1 LGHDT and CDR2 YNNKEL (reference sequence). Unmatched junction bases numbered 6, after V lost 6 bases and J lost 2 bases. The CDR3 covers 15 residues. TCR beta CDR3 regions were amplified from RNA. The primer set for the first-round RT-PCR of the TCR CDR3 was HTBI. One entry per CDR3 protein, called by TCRdb with MiXCR from the multiplex PCR reads. This sample carries 600,000 to 650,000 distinct CDR3 sequences, roughly 15% of them seen once, and the ten largest clones take less than 4.5%. In this sample, this clonotype turned up many times. The antigen remains undetermined. Study results and limitations: Ophthalmopathy could be told apart from stable hyperthyroidism with a 13 V-J model. Most clonotypes expanded in the thyroid (above 0.001) were also present in blood.

This chain uses TRBV3-1 with TRBJ2-1, with 8 positions matching TRBD2. The clonotype was recovered from a woman between 25 and 40 years old with Graves' hyperthyroidism. The sample was blood. The CDR3 DNA reads as TGTGCCAGCAGGGCTACTAGCGGCCCCTACAATGAGCAGTTCTTC. Residues: CASRATSGPYNEQFF.